The 31 T cell receptor beta chains given below trace back to one sample, sequenced in a study of cytotoxic CD8 clonotypes in ibrutinib-treated CLL. The table came from immunoSEQ multiplex PCR; TCRdb's copy has only in-frame clones and leaves some out. The table includes roughly 250,000 clones, under 80% detected once. Sequencing was performed on PBMCs, taken after 24 months of ibrutinib treatment. Receptors originate from a human donor with chronic lymphocytic leukemia.

The V gene is TRBV5-1, the J gene TRBJ2-3, with D unresolved. CDR3 length: 17 amino acids. V dropped 1 base and J dropped 1 base, with 16 bases sitting between them. Germline lookup yields CDR1 SGHRS and CDR2 YFSETQ. The DNA for the CDR3 is TGCGCCAGCAGCTTGAAGCGTGAGTATCGCGGCACAGATACGCAGTATTTT. It codes for CASSLKREYRGTDTQYF.

The chain uses TRBV10-3 and TRBJ2-3; TRBD2 is a possible D gene (6 bases). Trimming removed 5 bases from V and 2 bases from J, with 17 bases in between. There are 16 residues in the CDR3. Germline CDR1 reads ENHRY; CDR2 reads SYGVKD. The CDR3 nucleotides are TGTGCCATCAGTATCAACCGGGACTCTTACACAGATACGCAGTATTTT. Protein: CAISINRDSYTDTQYF.

The CDR3 nucleotides read TGTGCCAGCAGCTGGTTCCTCAATCAGCCCCAGCATTTT. This encodes CASSWFLNQPQHF. This sequence joins TRBV6-1 and TRBJ1-5; the D is unclear. Germline CDR1 is MNHNS and CDR2 is SASEGT. V shed 6 bases and J shed 3 bases, with 9 bases lying between them. This CDR3 is built from 13 residues.

This clone has a single count. The V and J genes are TRBV5-1 and TRBJ2-1, with TRBD1 identical over 9 bases. This CDR3 is built from 14 residues. Per the germline V gene, CDR1 is SGHRS and CDR2 is YFSETQ. The trim removed 0 bases at V and 7 bases at J, leaving 2 bases unmatched. CDR3 region: CASSLGQGENEQFF. Written as DNA, the CDR3 is TGCGCCAGCAGCTTGGGACAGGGGGAGAATGAGCAGTTCTTC.

The chain is built from TRBV6-1 and TRBJ2-7, with TRBD2 matching over 10 bases. Germline-derived CDR1 and CDR2 are MNHNS and SASEGT. J was trimmed by 3 bases and V by 3 bases; bases with no gene match: 11. This CDR3 spans 17 amino acids. The chain's CDR3 is CASSDPLYSGGNYEQYF. The CDR3 nucleotides are TGTGCCAGCAGTGACCCTCTATATAGCGGGGGGAACTACGAGCAGTACTTC.

This clone was counted once. V and J are TRBV10-3 and TRBJ2-7; perhaps TRBD1 as D (6 bases). In germline, CDR1 is ENHRY, CDR2 SYGVKD. The CDR3 sequence is 12 residues long. Trimming left V 4 bases short and J 3 bases short, with 7 bases between. The chain's CDR3 is CAISGTDYEQYF. CDR3 bases: TGTGCCATCAGTGGGACAGACTACGAGCAGTACTTC.

This clone was observed a single time. The chain recombines TRBV5-8 with TRBJ2-6; D is perhaps TRBD2 (6 bases). This CDR3 is 17 amino acids long. Germline assignment: CDR1 SGHTS and CDR2 YDEGEE. V gave up 0 bases and J gave up 2 bases, with 12 bases separating them. The CDR3 sequence: CASSLELGGTGANVLTF. CDR3 coding DNA: TGTGCCAGCAGCTTGGAGCTTGGAGGGACTGGGGCCAACGTCCTGACTTTC.

This clone was counted a few times. This chain uses TRBV11-2 with TRBJ1-2; 7 bases match TRBD1. The CDR3 is 13 residues long. The germline gives CDR1 SGHAT, CDR2 FQNNGV. Losses at the gene ends were 6 bases for V and 2 bases for J; bases not matched to a gene: 3. CDR3 sequence (DNA): TGTGCCAGCAGGCAGACAGGGAACTATGGCTACACCTTC. Amino acids: CASRQTGNYGYTF. The full variable domain, with the rest looked up from reference TRBV11-2 and TRBJ1-2, is EAGVAQSPRYKIIEKRQSVAFWCNPISGHATLYWYQQILGQGPKLLIQFQNNGVVDDSQLPKDRFSAERLKGVDSTLKIQPAKLEDSAVYLCASRQTGNYGYTFGSGTRLTVV.

The J gene is TRBJ2-7, the V gene TRBV29-1, with 7 bases aligning to TRBD2. This CDR3 has 17 amino acids. V dropped 4 bases and J dropped 1; count of bases not matched to a gene: 16. Germline-derived CDR1 and CDR2 are SQVTM and ANQGSEA. In DNA, the CDR3 is TGCAGCGTTGTTTCCGGCAGATTGACTAGCCGATCCTACGAGCAGTACTTC. This translates into CSVVSGRLTSRSYEQYF.

The DNA for the CDR3 is TGTGCCAGCAGCTTAGTGGACGCATTGAACTACGAGCAGTACTTC. It specifies CASSLVDALNYEQYF. The chain carries TRBV7-9 and TRBJ2-7, with unresolved D. This CDR3 comprises 15 residues. Germline loops: CDR1 SEHNR, CDR2 FQNEAQ (reference sequence). The V gene lost 1 base and the J gene lost 3 bases, with 13 bases spanning the gap.

The chain carries TRBV6-5 and TRBJ2-1; a possible D gene is TRBD2 (6 bases). This CDR3 spans 14 amino acids. Germline CDR1 MNHEY, CDR2 SVGAGI. V lost 7 bases, J lost 6 bases, and 16 bases lay in between. CDR3 DNA: TGTGCCAGCACTAAACACGGGGGATCCAATGAGCAGTTCTTC. Its translation: CASTKHGGSNEQFF.

CDR3 region: CASSPTPGGLRQETQYF. DNA of the CDR3: TGCGCCAGCAGCCCCACCCCCGGGGGACTTAGACAAGAGACCCAGTACTTC. This chain links TRBV5-1 with TRBJ2-5, with TRBD2 as a possible D gene (6 bases). With 4 bases removed from V and 2 bases from J, the gap between germline ends came to 21 bases. CDR3 length: 17 amino acids. Germline V gene lookup returns CDR1 SGHRS and CDR2 YFSETQ.

V usage is TRBV28 and J usage is TRBJ2-7, with TRBD1 as a possible D gene (5 bases). CDR1 and CDR2 (germline): MDHEN, SYDVKM. The CDR3 consists of 12 residues. V lost 10 bases and J 4 bases, leaving 14 bases between the germline ends. The CDR3 protein is CATHRYGYEQYF. The CDR3 nucleotides are TGTGCCACCCACAGGTACGGGTACGAGCAGTACTTC.

The chain uses TRBV20-1 and TRBJ1-2; 7 positions match TRBD1. Looked up from germline, CDR1 is DFQATT and CDR2 is SNEGSKA (reference sequence). The CDR3 has 10 amino acids. The V segment lost 8 bases and the J segment 11 bases; nucleotides outside the gene matches: 8. The CDR3 DNA sequence: TGCAGTCATTACAGGGGAGTATACACCTTC. Translating it yields CSHYRGVYTF.

This clone showed up just once. J is TRBJ2-1 and V is TRBV5-5; D is ambiguous. The CDR3 covers 12 residues. V was clipped by 4 bases and J by 6 bases, with 8 bases between them. Germline V gene data show CDR1 as SGHKS and CDR2 as YYEKEE (reference sequence). The CDR3 DNA sequence: TGTGCCAGCAGCCTGTACAGCAATGAGCAGTTCTTC. Protein sequence: CASSLYSNEQFF.

The chain joins TRBV9 to TRBJ2-1; TRBD2 might be the D (5 bases). The CDR3 runs to 16 residues. Deletions cut 0 bases from V and 4 bases from J, with 14 bases between. Germline lookup yields CDR1 SGDLS and CDR2 YYNGEE. The CDR3 DNA reads as TGTGCCAGCAGCGTAGCCTCCGGGGAACAGTACAATGAGCAGTTCTTC. Translation gives CASSVASGEQYNEQFF.

The chain uses TRBV7-9 and TRBJ2-7; the match to TRBD1 covers 7 bases. Germline V gene data show CDR1 as SEHNR and CDR2 as FQNEAQ (reference sequence). There are 16 residues in the CDR3. Losses at the gene ends were 5 bases for V and 0 bases for J; bases not matched to a gene: 10. CDR3 region: CASSTVYRGLSYEQYF. The CDR3 DNA follows: TGTGCCAGCAGCACGGTATACAGGGGCCTCTCCTACGAGCAGTACTTC.

This clone was seen a handful of times. The J gene is TRBJ1-3, the V gene TRBV2; D remains unclear. Germline assignment: CDR1 SNHLY and CDR2 FYNNEI. The CDR3 sequence is 12 residues long. V was trimmed by 3 bases and J by 6 bases, leaving 6 bases between them. In nucleotides, the CDR3 is TGTGCCAGCAGTGAGGGCAAAAACACCATATATTTT. It is translated as CASSEGKNTIYF.

The CDR3 DNA reads TGTGCCAGCAGTATACAGGGAAATCAGCCCCAGCATTTT. This codes for CASSIQGNQPQHF. The chain employs TRBV2 and TRBJ1-5; D is possibly TRBD1 (6 bases). In germline, CDR1 is SNHLY, CDR2 FYNNEI. The CDR3 totals 13 residues. Trimming removed 5 bases from V and 4 bases from J, with 9 bases in between.

With regard to this clone: Other DNA sequences in this specimen translate into the identical CDR3. This chain connects TRBV28 to TRBJ2-1, with 9 nucleotides matching TRBD2. Germline V gene lookup returns CDR1 MDHEN and CDR2 SYDVKM. The V and J ends lost 10 bases and 4 bases, in that order; junction bases with no gene match: 2. The length of the CDR3 is 12 residues. The CDR3 sequence is CATLAGYNEQFF. The CDR3, as DNA: TGTGCCACCCTAGCGGGGTACAATGAGCAGTTCTTC.

This rearrangement joins TRBV7-9 to TRBJ2-7; D might be TRBD1 (5 bases). This CDR3 region has 14 residues. Deletions cut 5 bases from V and 4 bases from J, with 15 bases between. From germline, CDR1 is SEHNR and CDR2 FQNEAQ (reference sequence). This chain's CDR3 is CASSRADIQYEQYF. The CDR3 coding sequence is TGTGCCAGCAGCCGTGCGGACATACAGTACGAGCAGTACTTC.

Here the CDR3 reads CASSLFLSVGEAFF. The CDR3 nucleotides read TGTGCCAGCAGCTTGTTTCTATCGGTGGGTGAAGCTTTCTTT. The chain has TRBV5-8 and TRBJ1-1, with no clear D. Germline V gene sequence: CDR1 SGHTS, CDR2 YDEGEE. The length of the CDR3 is 14 residues. The V end lost 1 base, the J end lost 7 bases, and 14 bases lay between the germline ends.

The V call is TRBV9, the J call TRBJ2-3; D remains unclear. Deletions cut 4 bases from V and 4 bases from J, with 13 bases between. The CDR3 is 14 amino acids. From germline, CDR1 is SGDLS and CDR2 YYNGEE. CDR3 sequence: CASSHGGVADTQYF. The CDR3 nucleotides are TGTGCCAGCAGCCACGGTGGGGTCGCAGATACGCAGTATTTT.

This clone was observed once. The DNA of the CDR3 is TGCAGCGTTGAAGAGACTCAGGGTGGCGAGACCCAGTACTTC. Protein sequence: CSVEETQGGETQYF. The V call is TRBV29-1, the J call TRBJ2-5; tentative D call: TRBD1 (5 bases). Germline V lookup: CDR1 SQVTM, CDR2 ANQGSEA. The CDR3 contains 14 residues. The V and J ends lost 0 bases and 5 bases respectively, with 13 bases between them.

The rearrangement joins TRBV10-3 to TRBJ1-3, with D perhaps matching TRBD1 (6 bases). With 10 bases removed from V and 4 bases from J, the gap between germline ends came to 14 bases. Looked up from germline, CDR1 is ENHRY and CDR2 is SYGVKD. The CDR3 totals 13 residues. The CDR3 nucleotides read TGTGCCACCGAACAGGGAGGGGGAAACACCATATATTTT. Protein: CATEQGGGNTIYF.

This clone was detected only a few times. The rearrangement joins TRBV27 to TRBJ1-3; D is unclear. In germline, CDR1 is MNHEY, CDR2 SMNVEV (reference sequence). V was cut by 6 bases and J by 2 bases, with 5 bases left in between. The CDR3 runs 12 residues. The CDR3 coding sequence is TGTGCCAGCAGGGAGCCTGGAAACACCATATATTTT. Its protein product is CASREPGNTIYF.

This clone was counted between two and nine times. V and J are TRBV2 and TRBJ1-5; the D gene is possibly TRBD1 (6 bases). Trimming left V 6 bases short and J 7 bases short, with 10 bases between. The germline CDR1 and CDR2 sequences are SNHLY and FYNNEI. The CDR3 has 12 residues. The CDR3 region is CASRAGVQPQHF. DNA of the CDR3: TGTGCCAGCAGAGCAGGGGTCCAGCCCCAGCATTTT. Full variable domain (missing parts from reference TRBV2 and TRBJ1-5): EPEVTQTPSHQVTQMGQEVILRCVPISNHLYFYWYRQILGQKVEFLVSFYNNEISEKSEIFDDQFSVERPDGSNFTLKIRSTKLEDSAMYFCASRAGVQPQHFGDGTRLSIL.

V gene TRBV28 combines with J gene TRBJ2-2, with D perhaps given as TRBD1 or TRBD2 (5 bases each). Trimming took off 6 bases at V and 0 bases at J, with 14 bases between the two ends. The CDR3 covers 16 residues. Per the germline V gene, CDR1 is MDHEN and CDR2 is SYDVKM. CDR3 sequence reads: CASSPSGTANTGELFF. The CDR3 DNA is TGTGCCAGCAGCCCCTCCGGGACGGCGAACACCGGGGAGCTGTTTTTT. Full variable domain (outside the CDR3, taken from reference TRBV28 and TRBJ2-2): DVKVTQSSRYLVKRTGEKVFLECVQDMDHENMFWYRQDPGLGLRLIYFSYDVKMKEKGDIPEGYSVSREKKERFSLILESASTNQTSMYLCASSPSGTANTGELFFGEGSRLTVL.

The chain uses TRBV4-2 and TRBJ2-1, with TRBD2 identical over 9 bases. Per the germline V gene, CDR1 is LGHNA and CDR2 is YNFKEQ. CDR3 length: 15 residues. The V gene end was trimmed by 0 bases and the J gene end by 9 bases; junction bases not matched to a gene: 6. The CDR3, as DNA: TGTGCCAGCAGCCAAGAAGGACTAGCGTTCGGTGAGCAGTTCTTC. It specifies CASSQEGLAFGEQFF.

The CDR3: CASSMTVNQPQHF. The CDR3 DNA follows: TGTGCCAGTAGTATGACAGTCAATCAGCCCCAGCATTTT. The rearrangement joins TRBV19 to TRBJ1-5; a possible D gene is TRBD1 (5 bases). The CDR3 is 13 residues long. Germline CDR1 LNHDA, CDR2 SQIVND (reference sequence). Between the trimmed V and J ends, which lost 3 bases and 3 bases, there was a span of 6 bases.

V gene TRBV5-1 combines with J gene TRBJ1-1; D gene uncertain. Trimming cost V 0 bases and J 6 bases, with 15 bases left between them. The CDR3 is made up of 15 amino acids. The germline gives CDR1 SGHRS, CDR2 YFSETQ. This chain's CDR3 is CASSLEASAGAEAFF. CDR3 sequence (DNA): TGCGCCAGCAGCTTGGAGGCGTCCGCGGGCGCTGAAGCTTTCTTT.